This entry lists 29 T cell receptor beta chains sequenced from one sample in a study of vaccination effects on CD4 cells after COVID-19. The culture ran for 10 days, and then CD4+ T cells were isolated. Participants were vaccinated with two doses of either the BNT162b2 or mRNA-1273 vaccine. The data were produced by immunoSEQ multiplex PCR, yet TCRdb's version contains in-frame clones alone and is incomplete. Of around 69,000 clones listed, more than 60% are singletons. Their specific antigens are unknown. The sequencing used CD4+ T cells from PBMCs cultured without peptide, collected after COVID-19 vaccination. All receptors come from a human donor who received a COVID-19 vaccine.

This chain joins TRBV4-3 and TRBJ1-2; D not resolved. The CDR3 totals 15 residues. Trimming took 0 bases from V and 4 from J, leaving 12 bases between them. From germline, CDR1 is LGHNA and CDR2 YSLEER. CDR3 protein: CASSQDGWVGYGYTF. The DNA of the CDR3 is TGCGCCAGCAGCCAAGATGGGTGGGTCGGCTATGGCTACACCTTC.

V is TRBV5-4 and J is TRBJ2-3, with TRBD2 matching 11 bases. The germline V gene encodes CDR1 SGHNT and CDR2 YYREEE (reference sequence). V was clipped by 4 bases and J by 3 bases; unmatched bases: 4. This CDR3 is built from 15 residues. CDR3 nucleotides: TGTGCCAGCAGCATCTCTAGCGGGGGGACAGATACGCAGTATTTT. The encoded protein is CASSISSGGTDTQYF.

This chain connects TRBV18 to TRBJ1-2; 7 bases are shared with TRBD1. The length of the CDR3 is 14 residues. V was clipped by 1 base and J by 6 bases; unmatched bases: 5. Germline assignment: CDR1 KGHSH and CDR2 LQKENI. CDR3: CASSPLGRGDGYTF. The CDR3 DNA reads as TGTGCCAGCTCACCACTCGGCAGGGGGGATGGCTACACCTTC. Complete variable domain (other parts from reference TRBV18 and TRBJ1-2): NAGVMQNPRHLVRRRGQEARLRCSPMKGHSHVYWYRQLPEEGLKFMVYLQKENIIDESGMPKERFSAEFPKEGPSILRIQQVVRGDSAAYFCASSPLGRGDGYTFGSGTRLTVV.

CDR3 in DNA: TGTGCCAGCAGCCGCGGTGGGGACGCACAATATGGCTACACCTTC. This translates into CASSRGGDAQYGYTF. This chain links TRBV11-3 with TRBJ1-2; tentative D call: TRBD1 (5 bases). This CDR3 region has 15 residues. V gave up 5 bases and J gave up 5 bases, with 18 bases separating them. Germline-derived CDR1 and CDR2 are SGHNT and YENEEA.

J is TRBJ1-2 and V is TRBV13; D ambiguous. The germline CDR1 and CDR2 sequences are PRHDT and FYEKMQ (reference sequence). Trimming pared 0 bases from V and 3 bases from J, leaving 8 bases between. This CDR3 is built from 14 residues. This CDR3 is CASSLGPGHYGYTF. CDR3 DNA sequence: TGTGCCAGCAGCTTAGGGCCGGGCCACTATGGCTACACCTTC.

The chain joins TRBV27 to TRBJ1-3, with 9 bases aligning to TRBD1. Trimming cost V 5 bases and J 8 bases; bases outside gene matches: 13. In germline, CDR1 is MNHEY, CDR2 SMNVEV (reference sequence). CDR3 length equals 16 residues. The CDR3 protein is CASSRLRQGDLDTIYF. The DNA for the CDR3 is TGTGCCAGCAGTAGACTGAGACAGGGGGATTTAGACACCATATATTTT.

This chain joins TRBV5-1 and TRBJ2-6; 8 bases are shared with TRBD1. The CDR3 contains 16 residues. CDR1 and CDR2 (germline): SGHRS, YFSETQ. V trimming: 3 bases; J trimming: 4 bases; junction bases outside the gene matches: 6. The CDR3 loop reads CASSSQGVSGANVLTF. Here the CDR3 DNA reads TGCGCCAGCAGCTCACAGGGGGTGTCCGGGGCCAACGTCCTGACTTTC.

This chain joins TRBV5-1 and TRBJ2-2, with 8 bases that match TRBD1. CDR3 length equals 16 residues. The germline V gene has CDR1 SGHRS and CDR2 YFSETQ. J gave up 2 bases and V 0 bases, and 3 bases lay outside the gene matches. The CDR3 here is CASSLGDRGNTGELFF. The CDR3 region has the DNA TGCGCCAGCAGCTTGGGCGACAGGGGCAACACCGGGGAGCTGTTTTTT.

There are a few counts of this clone. The V gene is TRBV10-2, the J gene TRBJ1-1, with 7 bases that match TRBD1. CDR1 WSHSY and CDR2 SAAADI come from the germline V gene. CDR3 size: 13 residues. The V segment lost 6 bases and the J segment 4 bases; nucleotides outside the gene matches: 5. CDR3 sequence: CASSRTGSTEAFF. As DNA, the CDR3 is TGCGCCAGCAGCAGGACAGGTAGCACTGAAGCTTTCTTT.

J is TRBJ2-3 and V is TRBV3-1 (or the pseudogene TRBV3-2); D might be TRBD1 or TRBD2, each matching 6 bases. This CDR3 contains 16 residues. The ends were cut back, 0 bases at V and 5 bases at J, with 15 bases in the middle. Looked up from germline, CDR1 is LGHDT and CDR2 is YNNKEL (reference sequence). The DNA of the CDR3 is TGTGCCAGCAGCCAAGATTTTACGGGGGCAAGAGATACGCAGTATTTT. Protein sequence: CASSQDFTGARDTQYF.

The chain has TRBV6-5 and TRBJ2-1; unclear D gene. Trimming took off 8 bases at V and 4 bases at J, with 15 bases between the two ends. This CDR3 comprises 14 residues. Germline CDR1 MNHEY, CDR2 SVGAGI. The CDR3 spells CASFDGKYYNEQFF. The DNA of the CDR3 is TGTGCCAGCTTCGACGGAAAGTATTACAATGAGCAGTTCTTC.

This chain links TRBV2 with TRBJ2-5, with 7 bases lining up with TRBD1. Germline V gives CDR1 SNHLY, CDR2 FYNNEI. J lost 2 bases, V lost 10 bases, and 7 bases had no gene match. The CDR3 is 13 amino acids. This CDR3 reads CAITGTAQETQYF. The CDR3 DNA reads as TGTGCCATCACCGGGACAGCGCAAGAGACCCAGTACTTC.

This CDR3 reads CASSLIGQGDEKLFF. Written as DNA, the CDR3 is TGTGCCAGCAGCCTCATCGGACAGGGAGATGAAAAACTGTTTTTT. This chain uses TRBV6-2 or TRBV6-3 with TRBJ1-4; TRBD1 matches 8 bases. This CDR3 region has 15 residues. After removal of 6 bases from V and 6 bases from J, the junction contained 9 bases not matched to a gene. Germline V gene sequence: CDR1 MNHEY, CDR2 SVGEGT.

The V gene is TRBV29-1, the J gene TRBJ2-5; D possibly corresponds to TRBD2 (6 bases). The V gene lost 7 bases and the J gene lost 4 bases, with 13 bases spanning the gap. CDR1 and CDR2 (germline): SQVTM, ANQGSEA. There are 12 residues in the CDR3. CDR3: CSATGGSETQYF. For the CDR3, the DNA is TGCAGCGCCACAGGAGGGTCAGAGACCCAGTACTTC.

The V and J genes are TRBV7-8 and TRBJ2-7; 7 bases line up with TRBD1. Germline V gene data show CDR1 as SGHVS and CDR2 as FQNEAQ. J was trimmed by 0 bases and V by 5 bases; bases with no gene match: 1. The CDR3 totals 13 residues. The CDR3 DNA reads as TGTGCCAGCAGCCGGGACAGCTCCTACGAGCAGTACGTC. It is translated as CASSRDSSYEQYV.

This clone was seen a handful of times. This sequence joins TRBV29-1 and TRBJ2-2; TRBD2 matches 8 bases. The J segment lost 7 bases and the V segment lost 7 bases, leaving 5 bases of the junction unmatched. Germline-derived CDR1 and CDR2 are SQVTM and ANQGSEA. The CDR3 consists of 12 residues. This CDR3 reads CSGGRGGGELFF. CDR3 in DNA: TGCAGCGGGGGACGGGGGGGCGGGGAGCTGTTTTTT.

The gene calls are TRBV14 and TRBJ1-1; D possibly corresponds to TRBD1 (6 bases). Germline V gene lookup returns CDR1 SGHDN and CDR2 FVKESK. Trimming removed 0 bases at V and 1 base at J, with 12 bases between. The CDR3 contains 16 residues. The CDR3 here is CASSQETGAPNTEAFF. The CDR3 coding sequence is TGTGCCAGCAGCCAAGAGACAGGCGCCCCGAACACTGAAGCTTTCTTT.

The chain combines TRBV2 with TRBJ1-3; D call uncertain. The V end was cut by 6 bases, the J end by 3 bases, with 12 bases between. The germline gives CDR1 SNHLY, CDR2 FYNNEI. The CDR3 has 14 amino acids. DNA of the CDR3: TGTGCCAGCAGCCACCCCCTCGTTGGAAACACCATATATTTT. Amino acid sequence: CASSHPLVGNTIYF. Complete variable domain (other parts from reference TRBV2 and TRBJ1-3): EPEVTQTPSHQVTQMGQEVILRCVPISNHLYFYWYRQILGQKVEFLVSFYNNEISEKSEIFDDQFSVERPDGSNFTLKIRSTKLEDSAMYFCASSHPLVGNTIYFGEGSWLTVV.

The chain uses TRBV7-2 and TRBJ1-5; weak D call: TRBD1 (6 bases). This CDR3 spans 14 amino acids. V shed 4 bases and J shed 6 bases, with 13 bases lying between them. Per germline, CDR1 SGHTA and CDR2 FQGNSA. CDR3 in amino acids: CASSSQGSGQPQHF. CDR3 nucleotides: TGTGCCAGCAGCTCTCAGGGGAGCGGTCAGCCCCAGCATTTT.

This chain uses TRBV19 with TRBJ1-2; possibly TRBD1 for D (5 bases). The germline V gene has CDR1 LNHDA and CDR2 SQIVND (reference sequence). V was trimmed by 4 bases and J by 6 bases, leaving 24 bases between them. This CDR3 spans 17 amino acids. Here the CDR3 reads CASSRGSGRKKTNGYTF. CDR3 in DNA: TGTGCCAGTAGTAGAGGGTCGGGACGGAAAAAAACCAATGGCTACACCTTC.

This chain uses TRBV6-5 with TRBJ2-1, with D tentatively TRBD1 or TRBD2 (5 bases each). Germline lookup yields CDR1 MNHEY and CDR2 SVGAGI. The V gene lost 6 bases and the J gene lost 9 bases, with 21 bases spanning the gap. The CDR3 has 15 amino acids. The CDR3 protein is CASSSVVGREGEQFF. CDR3 sequence (DNA): TGTGCCAGCAGCTCCGTTGTGGGGCGTGAGGGTGAGCAGTTCTTC.

The J gene is TRBJ1-5, the V gene TRBV30; TRBD1 aligns across 9 bases. Trimming took 5 bases from V and 4 from J; bases not matched to a gene: 3. The V gene's germline CDR1 is GTSNPN and CDR2 SVGIG (reference sequence). CDR3 length equals 13 residues. CDR3 loop: CAWGGQGNQPQHF. CDR3 bases: TGTGCCTGGGGAGGACAGGGGAATCAGCCCCAGCATTTT.

The gene calls are TRBV27 and TRBJ2-5, with TRBD1 matching 8 bases. The CDR3 sequence is 14 residues long. Germline-derived CDR1 and CDR2 are MNHEY and SMNVEV (reference sequence). V lost 6 bases and J lost 5; bases outside the gene matches: 8. CDR3 coding DNA: TGTGCCAGCAGAAGGTCAGGGGGCTTGGAGACCCAGTACTTC. Translating gives CASRRSGGLETQYF.

In this sample, this clone turned up a few times. CDR3 region: CASSQDPRGKGTEAFF. In nucleotides, the CDR3 is TGTGCCAGCAGCCAAGATCCCCGGGGAAAGGGGACTGAAGCTTTCTTT. The chain links TRBV4-2 to TRBJ1-1; a possible D gene is TRBD1 (5 bases). The V and J ends lost 0 bases and 5 bases respectively, with 16 bases between them. Germline loops: CDR1 LGHNA, CDR2 YNFKEQ. The CDR3 is 16 amino acids.

This clone has just one count. The CDR3: CASSAETGGYNEQFF. DNA of the CDR3: TGTGCCAGCAGCGCCGAGACAGGGGGGTACAATGAGCAGTTCTTC. The chain carries TRBV9 and TRBJ2-1; 9 bases align to TRBD1. Per germline, CDR1 SGDLS and CDR2 YYNGEE. With 3 bases clipped from V and 4 bases from J, the junction kept 5 bases outside the gene matches. The length of the CDR3 is 15 residues.

The V call is TRBV10-1, the J call TRBJ1-2; unclear D gene. This CDR3 has 13 residues. The germline V gene encodes CDR1 WNHNN and CDR2 SYGVQD (reference sequence). Trimming removed 4 bases at V and 5 bases at J, with 11 bases between. The CDR3 reads CASSGSNRYGYTF. In DNA, the CDR3 is TGCGCCAGCAGTGGGTCAAACAGATATGGCTACACCTTC.

The CDR3 nucleotides are TGTGCCAGCAGCGCCAATGCAGTGACAGACTATGGCTACACCTTC. It is translated as CASSANAVTDYGYTF. The chain has TRBV9 and TRBJ1-2; tentatively, D is TRBD1 (5 bases). The V end lost 3 bases, the J end lost 3 bases, and 15 bases lay between the germline ends. The CDR3 is 15 residues long. The germline V gene has CDR1 SGDLS and CDR2 YYNGEE.

This chain links TRBV12-3 or TRBV12-4 with TRBJ1-4; D gene ambiguous. V lost 7 bases, J lost 8 bases, and 14 bases lay in between. The CDR3 is made up of 13 amino acids. CDR3: CASTLLDGEKLFF. The CDR3 DNA sequence: TGTGCCAGCACCCTACTGGACGGAGAAAAACTGTTTTTT.

The chain couples TRBV2 to TRBJ2-1; TRBD1 aligns across 7 bases. The V gene's germline CDR1 is SNHLY and CDR2 FYNNEI. This CDR3 contains 13 residues. V shed 6 bases, J shed 8 bases, and the junction held 7 bases outside the gene matches. This chain's CDR3 is CASRKDRNDEQFF. CDR3 bases: TGTGCCAGCAGGAAGGACAGGAACGATGAGCAGTTCTTC. The full variable domain, its missing parts supplied by reference TRBV2 and TRBJ2-1, is EPEVTQTPSHQVTQMGQEVILRCVPISNHLYFYWYRQILGQKVEFLVSFYNNEISEKSEIFDDQFSVERPDGSNFTLKIRSTKLEDSAMYFCASRKDRNDEQFFGPGTRLTVL.